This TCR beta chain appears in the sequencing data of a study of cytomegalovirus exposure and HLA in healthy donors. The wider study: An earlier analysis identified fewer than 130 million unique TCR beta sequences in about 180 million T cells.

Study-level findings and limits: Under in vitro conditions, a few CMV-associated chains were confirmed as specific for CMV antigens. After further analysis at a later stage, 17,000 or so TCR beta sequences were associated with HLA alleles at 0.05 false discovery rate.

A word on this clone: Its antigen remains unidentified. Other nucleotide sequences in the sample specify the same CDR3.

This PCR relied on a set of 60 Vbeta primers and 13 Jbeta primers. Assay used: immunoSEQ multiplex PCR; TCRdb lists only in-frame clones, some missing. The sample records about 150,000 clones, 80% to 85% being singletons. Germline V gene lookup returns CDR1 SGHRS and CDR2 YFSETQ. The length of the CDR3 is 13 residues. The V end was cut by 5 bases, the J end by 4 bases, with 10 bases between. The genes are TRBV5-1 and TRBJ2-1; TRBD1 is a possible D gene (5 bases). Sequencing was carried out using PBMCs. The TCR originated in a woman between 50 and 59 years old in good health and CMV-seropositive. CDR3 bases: TGCGCCAGCAGTCGACAGCCTTACAATGAGCAGTTCTTC. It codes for CASSRQPYNEQFF. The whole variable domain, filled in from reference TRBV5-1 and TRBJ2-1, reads KAGVTQTPRYLIKTRGQQVTLSCSPISGHRSVSWYQQTPGQGLQFLFEYFSETQRNKGNFPGRFSGRQFSNSRSEMNVSTLELGDSALYLCASSRQPYNEQFFGPGTRLTVL.